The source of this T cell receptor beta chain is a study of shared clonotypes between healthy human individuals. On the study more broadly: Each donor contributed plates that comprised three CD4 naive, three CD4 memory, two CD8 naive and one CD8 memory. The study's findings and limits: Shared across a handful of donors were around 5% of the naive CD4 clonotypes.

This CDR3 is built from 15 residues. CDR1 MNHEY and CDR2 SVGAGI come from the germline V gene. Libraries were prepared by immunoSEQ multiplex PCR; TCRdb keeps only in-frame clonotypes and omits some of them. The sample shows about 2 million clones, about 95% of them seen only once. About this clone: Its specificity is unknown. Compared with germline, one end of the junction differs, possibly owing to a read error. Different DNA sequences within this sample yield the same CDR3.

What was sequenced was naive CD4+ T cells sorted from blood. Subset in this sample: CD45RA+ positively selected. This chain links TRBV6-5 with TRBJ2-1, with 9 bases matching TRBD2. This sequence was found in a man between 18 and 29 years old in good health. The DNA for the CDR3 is TGTGCCAGTAGTTATTCTCTAGCGGGGTACAATGAGCAGTTCTTC. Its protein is CASSYSLAGYNEQFF.